One and the same sample provided the 27 T cell receptor beta chains below, sequenced in a study of CD8+CD57+ T cells in acquired aplastic anemia. Researchers used genomic DNA as the template to profile TCR beta VDJ and CDR3. TCRdb independently ran MiXCR on the reads; one entry per CDR3 protein. This table holds 210,000 or so distinct CDR3 sequences, 40% to 60% found once. All patients picked for sequencing had shown, by flow cytometry, an expansion of CD8+CD57+ cells. The sample consisted of sorted CD4+, CD8+, or CD8+CD57+ T cells (not recorded which) from PBMCs. These receptors were obtained from a human donor with aplastic anemia.

At least ten counts were recorded for this clonotype. The gene calls are TRBV11-2 and TRBJ1-5; D is unresolved. The CDR3 runs 15 residues. Germline CDR1 SGHAT, CDR2 FQNNGV. The V and J ends lost 0 bases and 4 bases respectively, with 10 bases between them. CDR3 residues: CASSLDAGRNQPQHF. DNA of the CDR3: TGTGCCAGCAGCTTAGATGCGGGCCGAAATCAGCCCCAGCATTTT. Variable domain in full (rest from reference TRBV11-2 and TRBJ1-5): EAGVAQSPRYKIIEKRQSVAFWCNPISGHATLYWYQQILGQGPKLLIQFQNNGVVDDSQLPKDRFSAERLKGVDSTLKIQPAKLEDSAVYLCASSLDAGRNQPQHFGDGTRLSIL.

This chain uses TRBV6-1 with TRBJ1-5, with D maybe TRBD1 (6 bases). The CDR3 covers 15 residues. Germline CDR1 reads MNHNS; CDR2 reads SASEGT. V dropped 2 bases and J dropped 7 bases, with 15 bases sitting between them. CDR3 sequence reads: CASSEPTQGRQPQHF. The CDR3, as DNA: TGTGCCAGCAGTGAACCCACCCAGGGGAGGCAGCCCCAGCATTTT.

As concerns this clonotype: This may be a read error, as it is one base from a much larger clone. The CDR3 sequence is CASNQGGERYF. CDR3 sequence (DNA): TGTGCCAGCAACCAGGGGGGCGAGCGGTACTTC. The chain joins TRBV6-5 to TRBJ2-7, with D perhaps matching TRBD1 (7 bases). This CDR3 is built from 11 residues. Germline-derived CDR1 and CDR2 are MNHEY and SVGAGI.

By proportion, this clonotype is medium-sized. The rearrangement links TRBV20-1 to TRBJ1-2; maybe TRBD1 (5 bases). This CDR3 comprises 14 residues. Germline CDR1 and CDR2: DFQATT and SNEGSKA (reference sequence). Deletions cut 0 bases from V and 4 bases from J, with 12 bases between. The CDR3 sequence: CSARDTGTLYGYTF. DNA for the CDR3: TGCAGTGCTAGAGATACAGGAACCCTCTATGGCTACACCTTC.

The chain recombines TRBV29-1 with TRBJ1-2, with D possibly being TRBD1 (6 bases). CDR1 is SQVTM and CDR2 is ANQGSEA in the germline V gene. The CDR3 has 15 amino acids. Trimming cost V 0 bases and J 8 bases, with 19 bases left between them. Here the CDR3 DNA reads TGCAGCGTTGAAGACATCCAGGGGCGCCCGGGCGGCTACACCTTC. This codes for CSVEDIQGRPGGYTF. The whole variable domain, filled in from reference TRBV29-1 and TRBJ1-2, reads SAVISQKPSRDICQRGTSLTIQCQVDSQVTMMFWYRQQPGQSLTLIATANQGSEATYESGFVIDKFPISRPNLTFSTLTVSNMSPEDSSIYLCSVEDIQGRPGGYTFGSGTRLTVV.

This clonotype has a single count. A read error is likely, as this CDR3 ends without the conserved phenylalanine or tryptophan. No DNA is shown, since the ends of the CDR3 on it are uncertain; the CDR3 is the one TCRdb lists. The gene calls are TRBV7-2 and TRBJ2-3; the table's D call TRBD1 went unverified against the DNA. Termini included, the CDR3 measures 14 amino acids. Germline values: CDR1 SGHTA, CDR2 FQGNSA. CDR3 residues: CASSPRGGTDTRYY.

This clonotype showed up just a few times. In nucleotides, the CDR3 is TGTGCCAGTAGTACGGGGACAGGGGTGCACCAGCCCCAGCATTTT. It is translated as CASSTGTGVHQPQHF. The J gene is TRBJ1-5, the V gene TRBV19; TRBD1 matches at 10 bases. Germline lookup yields CDR1 LNHDA and CDR2 SQIVND (reference sequence). There are 15 residues in the CDR3. V lost 4 bases to trimming and J lost 7 bases; unmatched junction nucleotides: 7.

The chain joins TRBV10-3 to TRBJ1-6, with D possibly matching TRBD1 (5 bases). The germline V and J ends were trimmed by 3 bases and 7 bases, with 7 bases remaining between them. In germline, CDR1 is ENHRY, CDR2 SYGVKD. This CDR3 contains 13 residues. CDR3 loop: CAISDRVNSPLHF. As DNA, the CDR3 is TGTGCCATCAGTGACAGGGTGAATTCACCCCTCCACTTT.

The V call is TRBV25-1, the J call TRBJ2-7; D is unclear. V lost 9 bases and J 7 bases, leaving 16 bases between the germline ends. The CDR3 extends over 12 amino acids. The germline V gene has CDR1 MGHDK and CDR2 SYGVNS. CDR3 residues: CARGCLAGEQYF. The CDR3 DNA reads TGTGCCAGGGGGTGTTTGGCTGGGGAGCAGTACTTC.

About this clonotype: A much larger clone differs by one base, so this may be a read error. The chain employs TRBV12-3 or TRBV12-4 and TRBJ2-1; D is possibly TRBD2 (6 bases). The CDR3 runs to 15 residues. V was trimmed by 2 bases and J by 6 bases, leaving 14 bases between them. CDR3 DNA sequence: TGTGCCAGCAGTTTACGACTAGTGGGGGGCAATGAGCAGTTCTTC. It encodes CASSLRLVGGNEQFF.

On this clonotype: The CDR3 ends on some other residue instead of the conserved phenylalanine or tryptophan, so this is likely a read error. No DNA is shown, since the ends of the CDR3 on it are uncertain; the CDR3 is the one TCRdb lists. The chain has TRBV6-4 and TRBJ2-7; the table's D gene call, TRBD2, was not cross checked with the DNA. Germline CDR1 is MRHNA and CDR2 is SNTAGT. Termini included, the CDR3 measures 14 amino acids. CDR3 in amino acids: CASSEEGSAYERYI.

The chain uses TRBV2 and TRBJ1-2, with 7 bases fitting TRBD1. Germline loops: CDR1 SNHLY, CDR2 FYNNEI. With V trimmed by 4 bases and J by 0 bases, 8 bases remained unmatched. The CDR3 is 16 amino acids. CDR3 DNA sequence: TGTGCCAGCAGTGCGGACAGGCTAAAAACTAACTATGGCTACACCTTC. As protein: CASSADRLKTNYGYTF.

The chain joins TRBV4-1 to TRBJ1-5; 7 nucleotides align to TRBD1. Germline values: CDR1 MGHRA, CDR2 YSYEKL. The CDR3 is made up of 16 amino acids. V lost 6 bases, J lost 2 bases, and 10 bases stayed unmatched. The CDR3 here is CASRPGEGAGNQPQHF. CDR3 DNA: TGCGCCAGCAGACCCGGGGAGGGGGCGGGCAATCAGCCCCAGCATTTT.

This clonotype was found many times. The J gene is TRBJ2-7, the V gene TRBV20-1; D possibly corresponds to TRBD1 (6 bases). The germline V gene encodes CDR1 DFQATT and CDR2 SNEGSKA (reference sequence). The CDR3 runs 13 residues. Trimming removed 2 bases from V and 3 bases from J, with 11 bases in between. CDR3 protein: CSARSGQFYEQYF. The CDR3 nucleotides are TGCAGTGCTAGATCCGGACAGTTCTACGAGCAGTACTTC.

The V and J genes are TRBV7-9 and TRBJ2-7, with D tentatively TRBD1 or TRBD2 (5 bases each). Germline CDR1 and CDR2: SEHNR and FQNEAQ (reference sequence). The CDR3 is 13 residues long. V dropped 5 bases and J dropped 3 bases, with 11 bases sitting between them. The CDR3 reads CASSRDPDYEQYF. CDR3 nucleotide sequence: TGTGCCAGCAGCCGGGACCCAGACTACGAGCAGTACTTC.

The J gene is TRBJ1-1, the V gene TRBV20-1; D gene ambiguous. CDR1 and CDR2 from the germline V gene are DFQATT and SNEGSKA (reference sequence). V lost 3 bases and J lost 5, with 13 bases in between. The CDR3 spans 13 residues. This CDR3 reads CSASLRERTEAFF. The CDR3, as DNA: TGCAGTGCTAGCCTCCGGGAGCGGACTGAAGCTTTCTTT.

In this sample, this clonotype turned up many times. This sequence joins TRBV7-6 and TRBJ1-4; a possible D gene is TRBD1 (6 bases). From germline, CDR1 is SGHVS and CDR2 FNYEAQ. V was pared by 6 bases and J by 6 bases, with 17 bases between. The CDR3 runs 15 residues. This CDR3 is CASSRGGQGHEKLFF. The CDR3, as DNA: TGTGCCAGCAGTCGAGGGGGGCAGGGACATGAAAAACTGTTTTTT. Variable domain in full (rest from reference TRBV7-6 and TRBJ1-4): GAGVSQSPRYKVTKRGQDVALRCDPISGHVSLYWYRQALGQGPEFLTYFNYEAQQDKSGLPNDRFSAERPEGSISTLTIQRTEQRDSAMYRCASSRGGQGHEKLFFGSGTQLSVL.

As regards this clonotype: Germline and junction disagree at one end, which may indicate a read error. The chain combines TRBV10-3 with TRBJ1-1; no clear D. CDR1 is ENHRY, CDR2 SYGVKD, per germline. The CDR3 extends over 9 amino acids. CDR3 amino acids: CASSYSTLF. In DNA form, the CDR3 reads TGTGCCAGCAGTTACAGCACTCTCTTT.

This clonotype has ten or more counts. The chain uses TRBV27 and TRBJ1-2; D might be TRBD1 (5 bases). The length of the CDR3 is 15 residues. Trimming removed 2 bases from V and 3 bases from J, with 13 bases in between. The germline gives CDR1 MNHEY, CDR2 SMNVEV (reference sequence). The CDR3 DNA follows: TGTGCCAGCAGTTTACGGGGCAGGGTAGACTATGGCTACACCTTC. It yields the protein CASSLRGRVDYGYTF.

This clonotype was found many times. The V gene is TRBV20-1, the J gene TRBJ2-3, with 9 bases matching TRBD1. Trimming at V came to 5 bases and at J to 4 bases, leaving 10 bases not matched to a gene. This CDR3 comprises 15 residues. Looked up from germline, CDR1 is DFQATT and CDR2 is SNEGSKA (reference sequence). The CDR3 DNA reads as TGCAGTGCTGGGGGGGGGACAGGGACCGCAGATACGCAGTATTTT. Its protein product is CSAGGGTGTADTQYF.

CDR3 amino acids: CSVETGQGLKETQYF. CDR3 in DNA: TGCAGCGTTGAAACGGGACAGGGATTAAAAGAGACCCAGTACTTC. The chain has TRBV29-1 and TRBJ2-5; 9 bases map to TRBD1. Germline V lookup: CDR1 SQVTM, CDR2 ANQGSEA. CDR3 size: 15 residues. With V trimmed by 2 bases and J by 3 bases, 7 bases remained unmatched.

This clonotype was found a few times. V gene TRBV3-1 combines with J gene TRBJ2-3; 11 bases match TRBD2. The trim removed 0 bases at V and 0 bases at J, leaving 5 bases unmatched. The CDR3 loop spans 18 amino acids. Per germline, CDR1 LGHDT and CDR2 YNNKEL (reference sequence). CDR3 sequence (DNA): TGTGCCAGCAGCCAAGATTGGACTAGCGGGCTAAGCACAGATACGCAGTATTTT. Amino acids: CASSQDWTSGLSTDTQYF.

Comment on this clonotype: A much larger clone lies one base from this, so it may be a read error. The chain links TRBV6-5 to TRBJ1-1; D remains unclear. The CDR3 extends over 14 amino acids. CDR1 and CDR2 (germline): MNHEY, SVGAGI. The germline V and J ends were trimmed by 6 bases and 2 bases, with 13 bases remaining between them. The CDR3 region has the DNA TGTGCCAGCAGCATCGAGACACCTAACACTGAAGCTTTCTTT. Its translation is CASSIETPNTEAFF.

This clonotype showed up many times. The chain recombines TRBV20-1 with TRBJ1-3; D ambiguous. The CDR3 totals 15 residues. Germline values: CDR1 DFQATT, CDR2 SNEGSKA (reference sequence). V was cut by 0 bases and J by 0 bases, with 9 bases left in between. CDR3 protein: CSARDPRRSGNTIYF. The DNA of the CDR3 is TGCAGTGCTAGAGATCCCCGCCGCTCTGGAAACACCATATATTTT.

This clonotype was recorded at least ten times. This chain joins TRBV7-8 and TRBJ2-5; the D gene could be TRBD1 or TRBD2 (5 bases each). The CDR3 extends over 14 amino acids. Germline CDR1 is SGHVS and CDR2 is FQNEAQ. V dropped 4 bases and J dropped 4 bases, with 13 bases sitting between them. This CDR3 is CASSSLGVGETQYF. The CDR3 DNA is TGTGCCAGCAGCTCATTGGGGGTGGGAGAGACCCAGTACTTC.

Many counts were recorded for this clonotype. This sequence joins TRBV29-1 and TRBJ2-7, with D unresolved. Germline-derived CDR1 and CDR2 are SQVTM and ANQGSEA. The CDR3 length is 13 residues. V lost 5 bases and J 3 bases, leaving 14 bases between the germline ends. CDR3 loop: CSVLLSTSYEQYF. The CDR3 DNA follows: TGCAGCGTTCTCCTCTCTACGAGCTACGAGCAGTACTTC.

For this clonotype: One end of the junction does not line up with germline, which may come from a read error. This chain links TRBV15 with TRBJ2-7, with D perhaps TRBD1 (5 bases). The CDR3 has 15 residues. Germline V lookup: CDR1 LNHNV, CDR2 YYDKDF (reference sequence). The chain's CDR3 is CATSGDYRSSYEQYF. The CDR3 bases are TGTGCCACCAGCGGAGATTACAGGTCCTCCTACGAGCAGTACTTC.